This T cell receptor (beta chain) was identified in a study of vaccination effects on CD4 cells after COVID-19. Overall study: Relative to the second dose, post-vaccine samples were obtained a median of 72 days later. Broader study findings: Infection-derived and vaccine-derived clones contracted markedly late after vaccination. Early timepoints after infection were absent, and convalescent patients were few in the study.

CDR3 length: 15 amino acids. J was trimmed by 9 bases and V by 3 bases; bases with no gene match: 8. Germline assignment: CDR1 MGHRA and CDR2 YSYEKL. Viral peptide pool expansion of antigen-specific CD4+ T cells preceded sequencing in the ViraFEST assay. Culturing for about 10 days preceded CD4+ T cell isolation. Either the mRNA-1273 or the BNT162b2 vaccine was given to participants as two doses. Approximately 2.2 million PBMC per well received approximately 9.4 IU/ml IL-2 and approximately 10 ug/ml peptides in culture. On this clone: The antigen is unknown.

The data were produced by immunoSEQ multiplex PCR, yet TCRdb's version contains in-frame clones alone and is incomplete. The sample lists about 66,000 clones, under 80% seen once, with around 0.9% in the top ten. The sample consisted of CD4+ T cells from PBMCs cultured with HCoV-OC43 spike peptides, taken after COVID-19 vaccination. Subset given: HCoV-OC43 spike overlapping peptide pool stimulation. The rearrangement uses TRBV4-1 and TRBJ2-1, with TRBD2 identical over 10 bases. The receptor's source is a human donor who received a COVID-19 vaccine. In DNA, the CDR3 is TGCGCCAGCAGCCACACCAGCGGGGGGGCCCGTGAGCAGTTCTTC. It codes for CASSHTSGGAREQFF.